The clone carrying this TCR beta chain was counted between two and nine times. TCR beta CDR3 regions were amplified from RNA transcripts. A set of HTBI primers served as the primers for a first-round RT-PCR of the TCR CDR3. A single record per CDR3 protein comes from TCRdb applying MiXCR to the multiplex PCR reads. The sample lists 600,000 to 700,000 distinct CDR3 sequences, 40% to 55% seen once, with less than 8.5% in the top ten. Exclusions: uncontrolled infection, other autoimmune disease, pregnancy, lactation. Diagnoses rested on clinical symptoms, serum thyroxine and TRAb, thyroid ultrasound and orbital computed tomography. This CDR3 region has 13 residues. V dropped 1 base and J dropped 0 bases, with 7 bases sitting between them. Germline V CDR1 and CDR2: DFQATT, SNEGSKA (reference sequence). This sample was taken from a study of T cells in Graves' hyperthyroidism and ophthalmopathy.

This rearrangement joins TRBV20-1 to TRBJ2-7; no reliable D call. The specimen was peripheral blood or thyroid tissue (not recorded which). The sequence was collected from an adult man with Graves' disease, either hyperthyroidism or ophthalmopathy (not recorded which). In nucleotides, the CDR3 is TGCAGTGCTAGAGGGGATTTCTCCTACGAGCAGTACTTC. Translated: CSARGDFSYEQYF.